One sample yielded the 19 T cell receptor beta chains listed below, sequenced in a study of cytomegalovirus exposure and HLA in healthy donors. PCR used 60 Vbeta primers and 13 Jbeta primers. Assay used: immunoSEQ multiplex PCR; TCRdb lists only in-frame clones, some missing. The sample has more than 100,000 clones, around two thirds seen once. Sample: PBMCs. Every receptor here comes from a woman aged 50 to 60 in good health and CMV-seronegative.

CDR3: CASRPASGTDTQYF. As DNA, the CDR3 is TGTGCCAGCAGGCCGGCTAGCGGCACAGATACGCAGTATTTT. The chain is built from TRBV28 and TRBJ2-3, with D maybe TRBD2 (6 bases). The germline V and J ends were trimmed by 6 bases and 1 base, with 11 bases remaining between them. This CDR3 spans 14 amino acids. CDR1 is MDHEN and CDR2 is SYDVKM in the germline V gene.

The rearrangement joins TRBV7-2 to TRBJ2-1; tentatively, D is TRBD1 (6 bases). Trimming removed 4 bases from V and 10 bases from J, with 11 bases in between. Germline loops: CDR1 SGHTA, CDR2 FQGNSA. The CDR3 is made up of 12 amino acids. The CDR3 DNA reads TGTGCCAGCAGCTCAACCGGGACAGAGCAGTTCTTC. This codes for CASSSTGTEQFF.

The chain employs TRBV11-2 and TRBJ2-1; TRBD2 agrees at 11 bases. Per germline, CDR1 SGHAT and CDR2 FQNNGV. The CDR3 is 15 residues long. Unmatched junction bases numbered 7, after V lost 5 bases and J lost 7 bases. CDR3 protein: CASSPGLAGLNEQFF. CDR3 bases: TGTGCCAGCAGCCCCGGACTAGCGGGCCTAAATGAGCAGTTCTTC.

This chain links TRBV4-1 with TRBJ1-1; 7 bases map to TRBD1. CDR3 length equals 16 residues. Trimming at V came to 1 base and at J to 4 bases, leaving 9 bases not matched to a gene. Germline V gene lookup returns CDR1 MGHRA and CDR2 YSYEKL. The CDR3 nucleotides read TGCGCCAGCAGCCAAGCTCGGCAGGGGGATGGCACTGAAGCTTTCTTT. This sequence encodes CASSQARQGDGTEAFF.

The CDR3 DNA reads as TGTGCCAGCACTCTTGGACAGGGCTCGATCGAGACCCAGTACTTC. Amino acids: CASTLGQGSIETQYF. This sequence joins TRBV2 and TRBJ2-5; TRBD1 aligns across 8 bases. The germline V gene encodes CDR1 SNHLY and CDR2 FYNNEI. Trimming at V came to 7 bases and at J to 5 bases, leaving 12 bases not matched to a gene. The CDR3 is 15 amino acids.

The count of this clone is one. V usage is TRBV19 and J usage is TRBJ2-1; possible D gene TRBD1, 7 bases. Germline V gene lookup returns CDR1 LNHDA and CDR2 SQIVND (reference sequence). V was trimmed by 1 base and J by 4 bases, leaving 14 bases between them. The CDR3 extends over 16 amino acids. The CDR3 loop reads CASSIVGGGSYNEQFF. Written as DNA, the CDR3 is TGTGCCAGTAGTATAGTTGGAGGGGGCTCATACAATGAGCAGTTCTTC.

The chain links TRBV29-1 to TRBJ2-2, with TRBD2 matching 11 bases. The junction had 7 bases not matched to a gene; V was cut back by 7 bases and J by 6 bases. Germline V gene data show CDR1 as SQVTM and CDR2 as ANQGSEA. The CDR3 loop spans 14 amino acids. The CDR3 is CSGDSGGASGELFF. The CDR3 DNA reads TGCAGCGGGGATAGCGGGGGGGCCTCCGGGGAGCTGTTTTTT.

The V and J genes are TRBV7-2 and TRBJ1-2; tentatively, D is TRBD1 (6 bases). The germline CDR1 and CDR2 sequences are SGHTA and FQGNSA. V lost 4 bases and J 2 bases, leaving 8 bases between the germline ends. The CDR3 has 13 residues. CDR3 amino acids: CASSWGTNYGYTF. Written as DNA, the CDR3 is TGTGCCAGCAGCTGGGGGACAAACTATGGCTACACCTTC.

The genes are TRBV7-2 and TRBJ1-2, with D hard to call. CDR3 length: 12 residues. Trimming shortened V by 3 bases and J by 1 base, and 3 bases separated the two germline ends. In germline, CDR1 is SGHTA, CDR2 FQGNSA. CDR3 bases: TGTGCCAGCAGCTTTCATAACTATGGCTACACCTTC. This encodes CASSFHNYGYTF.

About this clone: Compared with germline, one end of the junction differs, possibly owing to a read error. This CDR3 is also generated by other DNA sequences in the sample. The chain recombines TRBV18 with TRBJ2-7, with 7 bases identical to TRBD2. Germline V lookup: CDR1 KGHSH, CDR2 LQKENI. The CDR3 is 15 residues long. CDR3 in DNA: TGTGCCAGCTCGCCACCGCGGGGGAGCTCCTACGAGCAGTACTTC. Translation: CASSPPRGSSYEQYF.

The V call is TRBV5-4, the J call TRBJ2-5; 7 bases align to TRBD2. The CDR3 runs to 13 residues. Unmatched junction bases numbered 2, after V lost 4 bases and J lost 2 bases. Germline lookup yields CDR1 SGHNT and CDR2 YYREEE (reference sequence). Here the CDR3 DNA reads TGTGCCAGCAGCCTCGGGGGGCAAGAGACCCAGTACTTC. It yields the protein CASSLGGQETQYF.

This rearrangement joins TRBV11-2 to TRBJ2-7; possibly TRBD1 for D (5 bases). V was pared by 0 bases and J by 2 bases, with 11 bases between. The CDR3 consists of 15 residues. Germline lookup yields CDR1 SGHAT and CDR2 FQNNGV. Here the CDR3 reads CASSLDRLGAYEQYF. The CDR3 bases are TGTGCCAGCAGCTTAGATCGTTTAGGGGCCTACGAGCAGTACTTC.

V and J are TRBV29-1 and TRBJ2-1; tentatively, D is TRBD2 (6 bases). The germline V and J ends were trimmed by 6 bases and 5 bases, with 14 bases remaining between them. CDR3 size: 13 residues. Germline CDR1 reads SQVTM; CDR2 reads ANQGSEA. The CDR3 loop reads CSVAGLAHNEQFF. The CDR3 DNA sequence: TGCAGCGTCGCGGGACTGGCGCACAATGAGCAGTTCTTC.

This chain uses TRBV29-1 with TRBJ2-5, with 8 bases aligning to TRBD2. The CDR3 has 15 amino acids. V lost 7 bases to trimming and J lost 2 bases; unmatched junction nucleotides: 12. Germline V gene data show CDR1 as SQVTM and CDR2 as ANQGSEA. The CDR3 coding sequence is TGCAGCGCCGGGAGGGCCAGGGGCGATCAAGAGACCCAGTACTTC. Its translation: CSAGRARGDQETQYF.

This chain links TRBV18 with TRBJ1-2; 9 bases fit TRBD1. The V gene's germline CDR1 is KGHSH and CDR2 LQKENI. The CDR3 has 16 amino acids. V lost 0 bases to trimming and J lost 8 bases; unmatched junction nucleotides: 10. CDR3 sequence: CASSPPGTGGLEGYTF. As DNA, the CDR3 is TGTGCCAGCTCACCACCCGGAACAGGGGGCCTAGAAGGCTACACCTTC.

This clone was detected a few times. V gene TRBV6-5 combines with J gene TRBJ1-2; tentative D call: TRBD1 (6 bases). CDR1 MNHEY and CDR2 SVGAGI come from the germline V gene. The ends were cut back, 5 bases at V and 8 bases at J, with 12 bases in the middle. The CDR3 consists of 12 residues. The CDR3 region has the DNA TGTGCCAGCAGTCGAACAGGGCTCGGCTACACCTTC. It is translated as CASSRTGLGYTF.

V usage is TRBV7-2 and J usage is TRBJ1-3; D uncertain. This CDR3 is built from 15 residues. Between the trimmed V and J ends, which lost 3 bases and 7 bases, there was a span of 16 bases. The germline CDR1 and CDR2 sequences are SGHTA and FQGNSA. CDR3 residues: CASSFGSGMGNTIYF. CDR3 DNA: TGTGCCAGCAGCTTCGGGAGCGGGATGGGTAACACCATATATTTT.

This chain uses TRBV6-5 with TRBJ2-5; the match to TRBD1 covers 10 bases. Germline V lookup: CDR1 MNHEY, CDR2 SVGAGI. CDR3 length: 16 amino acids. J was trimmed by 1 base and V by 0 bases; bases with no gene match: 2. CDR3 sequence (DNA): TGTGCCAGCAGTTACTCGCGGACAGGGGGCCAAGAGACCCAGTACTTC. It encodes CASSYSRTGGQETQYF.

In this sample, this clone turned up a few times. V and J are TRBV7-2 and TRBJ2-5; D is undetermined. CDR3 length equals 15 residues. Germline CDR1 is SGHTA and CDR2 is FQGNSA. Deletions cut 5 bases from V and 4 bases from J, with 17 bases between. In nucleotides, the CDR3 is TGTGCCAGCAGCCCCCACCGACAAAGAGCAGAGACCCAGTACTTC. It encodes CASSPHRQRAETQYF.